The next 22 T cell receptor beta chains were all read from a single sample in a study of T-cell reconstitution after alpha-beta-depleted transplantation in children. Molecular barcoding with unique molecular identifiers was used for the TCRbeta library. TCRdb redid the calling of the PCR reads with MiXCR, one entry per CDR3 protein. The table has about 540,000 distinct CDR3 sequences, 15% to 20% seen once; the top ten hold 2.5% to 4%. The input for sequencing was PBMCs from the stem cell graft donor, taken from the stem cell graft. All receptors come from a human donor who donated a stem cell graft to a child with acute lymphoblastic leukemia.

The table lists this clonotype with a few counts. This rearrangement joins TRBV5-1 to TRBJ2-3; 13 positions agree with TRBD2. The CDR3 sequence is 15 residues long. Per germline, CDR1 SGHRS and CDR2 YFSETQ. Trimming took 4 bases from V and 6 from J; bases not matched to a gene: 5. As DNA, the CDR3 is TGCGCCAGCAGCAAAACTAGCGGGAGGGATGATACGCAGTATTTT. This encodes CASSKTSGRDDTQYF.

This chain uses TRBV4-1 with TRBJ1-2; D may be TRBD1 (5 bases). The V and J ends lost 3 bases and 6 bases respectively, with 20 bases between them. The germline V gene has CDR1 MGHRA and CDR2 YSYEKL. This CDR3 region has 16 residues. The CDR3 loop is CASSHLLGQGEDGYTF. The DNA of the CDR3 is TGCGCCAGCAGCCATCTCCTCGGGCAGGGAGAAGATGGCTACACCTTC.

The rearrangement uses TRBV7-8 and TRBJ2-1; TRBD2 matches 8 bases. After removal of 8 bases from V and 5 bases from J, the junction contained 11 bases not matched to a gene. This CDR3 contains 15 residues. From germline, CDR1 is SGHVS and CDR2 FQNEAQ. The CDR3 loop reads CASDRISGRNNEQFF. CDR3 DNA: TGTGCCAGCGATCGGATAAGCGGGAGAAACAATGAGCAGTTCTTC.

The rearrangement links TRBV19 to TRBJ1-5; TRBD1 is a possible D gene (6 bases). The V end lost 7 bases, the J end lost 2 bases, and 21 bases lay between the germline ends. CDR1 and CDR2 (germline): LNHDA, SQIVND (reference sequence). The CDR3 runs to 17 residues. The CDR3 bases are TGTGCCAGTACCCCCCTGGACAGCCCCGCGGGCAATCAGCCCCAGCATTTT. Its protein product is CASTPLDSPAGNQPQHF.

This clonotype came up a few times. This sequence joins TRBV29-1 and TRBJ2-1, with 14 bases identical to TRBD2. Germline-derived CDR1 and CDR2 are SQVTM and ANQGSEA. J gave up 6 bases and V 6 bases, and 10 bases lay outside the gene matches. The CDR3 totals 16 residues. The CDR3 DNA sequence: TGCAGCGTCTTAGAGGGACTAGCGGGAGCGGGCAATGAGCAGTTCTTC. Residues: CSVLEGLAGAGNEQFF.

The chain combines TRBV29-1 with TRBJ2-7; D may correspond to TRBD1 or TRBD2 (5 bases each). CDR1 is SQVTM, CDR2 ANQGSEA, per germline. With 5 bases removed from V and 4 bases from J, the gap between germline ends came to 15 bases. This CDR3 has 13 amino acids. The CDR3 region has the DNA TGCAGCGTTCCGGGACCAGATAGTTACGAGCAGTACTTC. It yields the protein CSVPGPDSYEQYF.

This clonotype was seen at least ten times. CDR3 nucleotides: TGTGCCAGCAGCGTCGACCAAGAGACCCAGTACTTC. Protein sequence: CASSVDQETQYF. The V and J genes are TRBV5-6 and TRBJ2-5; D is unclear. Germline V gene lookup returns CDR1 SGHDT and CDR2 YYEEEE. The CDR3 is 12 amino acids. Trimming stripped 4 bases from V and 0 bases from J, with 4 bases between.

This clonotype was seen a handful of times. This chain links TRBV4-1 with TRBJ2-2, with 7 nucleotides matching TRBD2. J gave up 5 bases and V 7 bases, and 10 bases lay outside the gene matches. Germline values: CDR1 MGHRA, CDR2 YSYEKL. The CDR3 is made up of 15 amino acids. The CDR3 coding sequence is TGCGCCAGCACCCTGCGGGGCGGGAGAACCGGGGAGCTGTTTTTT. This sequence encodes CASTLRGGRTGELFF.

V and J are TRBV5-5 and TRBJ2-1; 12 nucleotides match TRBD1. Losses at the gene ends were 4 bases for V and 8 bases for J; bases not matched to a gene: 10. The CDR3 loop spans 16 amino acids. Germline CDR1 is SGHKS and CDR2 is YYEKEE (reference sequence). The DNA for the CDR3 is TGTGCCAGCAGCGCATACACCGGGACAGGGGGCGATGAGCAGTTCTTC. It is translated as CASSAYTGTGGDEQFF.

This clonotype showed up just a few times. This chain links TRBV5-1 with TRBJ2-7; the D gene is possibly TRBD2 (7 bases). The germline gives CDR1 SGHRS, CDR2 YFSETQ. V lost 0 bases to trimming and J lost 2 bases, with 15 bases between them. The CDR3 spans 16 residues. The CDR3 DNA follows: TGCGCCAGCAGCTTGGCCCGAGGGGGGGCGGCCTACGAGCAGTACTTC. It specifies CASSLARGGAAYEQYF.

The chain uses TRBV12-3 or TRBV12-4 and TRBJ2-1; D is possibly TRBD1 or TRBD2 (5 bases each). V was shortened by 5 bases and J by 8 bases, with 19 bases between the two germline ends. CDR3 length equals 15 residues. In DNA, the CDR3 is TGTGCCAGCAGTATTAGGGACGGATTCGGGGATGAGCAGTTCTTC. As protein: CASSIRDGFGDEQFF.

The chain combines TRBV5-1 with TRBJ1-1; perhaps TRBD1 as D (6 bases). Germline CDR1 and CDR2: SGHRS and YFSETQ. V was cut by 0 bases and J by 1 base, with 16 bases left in between. The CDR3 is 17 residues long. The CDR3 reads CASSLVPQGRTNTEAFF. The DNA for the CDR3 is TGCGCCAGCAGCTTGGTACCACAGGGACGGACGAACACTGAAGCTTTCTTT.

The V and J genes are TRBV28 and TRBJ2-7; D not certain. CDR1 and CDR2 (germline): MDHEN, SYDVKM. The CDR3 length is 15 residues. Trimming removed 1 base from V and 3 bases from J, with 13 bases in between. The CDR3 reads CASSLSGGLNYEQYF. In DNA form, the CDR3 reads TGTGCCAGCAGTTTATCTGGCGGCTTAAACTACGAGCAGTACTTC.

The chain carries TRBV25-1 and TRBJ1-4; D perhaps matches TRBD1 (5 bases). Trimming took off 9 bases at V and 0 bases at J, with 20 bases between the two ends. CDR1 is MGHDK, CDR2 SYGVNS, per germline. The length of the CDR3 is 17 residues. The CDR3 bases are TGTGCCAGTTCCGGGGACGGCGGGGACCCAACTAATGAAAAACTGTTTTTT. Translation gives CASSGDGGDPTNEKLFF.

This clonotype was observed a few times. The J gene is TRBJ2-7, the V gene TRBV29-1; 7 nucleotides align to TRBD1. The CDR3 consists of 12 residues. V was pared by 4 bases and J by 3 bases, with 3 bases of the junction left unmatched. Germline V gives CDR1 SQVTM, CDR2 ANQGSEA. The CDR3: CSVGNRGYEQYF. CDR3 coding DNA: TGCAGCGTTGGTAACAGGGGCTACGAGCAGTACTTC.

This clonotype was seen only a few times. J is TRBJ2-1 and V is TRBV12-3 or TRBV12-4; D gene ambiguous. This CDR3 has 17 residues. V was cut by 1 base and J by 9 bases, with 22 bases left in between. CDR3 nucleotides: TGTGCCAGCAGTTTAGTTGCTCGACTCCCCCTTGCCCGTGAGCAGTTCTTC. It encodes CASSLVARLPLAREQFF.

The chain links TRBV5-1 to TRBJ2-7; 10 nucleotides align to TRBD1. V shed 1 base and J 1 base; nucleotides not matched to a gene: 2. CDR3 size: 15 residues. Germline V gene lookup returns CDR1 SGHRS and CDR2 YFSETQ. The CDR3 is CASSLRDRGSYEQYF. The CDR3 DNA reads as TGCGCCAGCAGCTTGAGGGACAGGGGATCCTACGAGCAGTACTTC.

In this sample, this clonotype turned up many times. The chain recombines TRBV27 with TRBJ2-3; D remains unclear. Germline V CDR1 and CDR2: MNHEY, SMNVEV (reference sequence). Trimming stripped 7 bases from V and 4 bases from J, with 12 bases between. This CDR3 has 13 amino acids. DNA for the CDR3: TGTGCCAGCATGTCTTGGGTGTCAGATACGCAGTATTTT. It codes for CASMSWVSDTQYF.

The V gene is TRBV4-2, the J gene TRBJ2-3, with TRBD2 matching 9 bases. The CDR3 length is 16 residues. In germline, CDR1 is LGHNA, CDR2 YNFKEQ. V shed 0 bases and J 5 bases; nucleotides not matched to a gene: 6. The CDR3 DNA follows: TGTGCCAGCAGCCAAGAGGGGCGGGAGGGCTTAGATACGCAGTATTTT. Encoded protein: CASSQEGREGLDTQYF.

This clonotype turned up a few times. The chain has TRBV2 and TRBJ2-3; 8 bases map to TRBD2. The CDR3 is made up of 16 amino acids. The J segment lost 3 bases and the V segment lost 7 bases, leaving 12 bases of the junction unmatched. From germline, CDR1 is SNHLY and CDR2 FYNNEI. The chain's CDR3 is CASKDWREERTDTQYF. The CDR3 region has the DNA TGTGCCAGCAAGGACTGGCGGGAGGAGCGAACAGATACGCAGTATTTT.

This clonotype has only a few counts. The gene calls are TRBV6-1 and TRBJ2-7; 13 nucleotides agree with TRBD2. Germline values: CDR1 MNHNS, CDR2 SASEGT. The CDR3 is 15 residues long. Trimming removed 6 bases from V and 4 bases from J; junction bases left unmatched: 6. The CDR3 coding sequence is TGTGCCAGCAGGCGAGGACTAGCGGGAGAGTACGAGCAGTACTTC. Translating gives CASRRGLAGEYEQYF.

This clonotype was counted between two and nine times. The J gene is TRBJ1-5, the V gene TRBV18; D unresolved. Germline V gene data show CDR1 as KGHSH and CDR2 as LQKENI. This CDR3 has 17 amino acids. Trimming removed 2 bases at V and 1 base at J, with 15 bases between. In DNA form, the CDR3 reads TGTGCCAGCTCACCAATTGCGGTATCTGGGAGCAATCAGCCCCAGCATTTT. It codes for CASSPIAVSGSNQPQHF.